Detailed here is one T cell receptor (beta chain). Profiled with immunoSEQ multiplex PCR; TCRdb holds only in-frame clones, not every one. The table has approximately 180,000 clones, 75% to 90% seen once. V was clipped by 2 bases and J by 3 bases; unmatched bases: 4. Per the germline V gene, CDR1 is MNHEY and CDR2 is SVGAGI. This CDR3 region has 16 residues. The data derive from a study of blood T cell repertoires in COVID-19. This TCR was recovered from a man aged 60 to 69 with acute or convalescent COVID-19. Sequencing used peripheral blood. The chain joins TRBV6-5 to TRBJ1-5; 10 bases are shared with TRBD1. The CDR3 nucleotides are TGTGCCAGCAGTTACGTGACAGGGGGCTCCAATCAGCCCCAGCATTTT. Translation: CASSYVTGGSNQPQHF.